These 7 T cell receptor beta chains share one sample of origin, sequenced in a study of cytomegalovirus exposure and HLA in healthy donors. Profiled with immunoSEQ multiplex PCR; TCRdb holds only in-frame clones, not every one. The data hold 100,000 to 150,000 clones, with just under 95% observed a single time. The sequenced sample consisted of PBMCs. The receptors originated from a woman between 18 and 29 years old in good health and CMV-seronegative.

The genes are TRBV6-6 and TRBJ2-1; 9 bases map to TRBD2. CDR1 and CDR2 from the germline V gene are MNHNY and SVGAGI (reference sequence). The trim removed 11 bases at V and 4 bases at J, leaving 12 bases unmatched. The CDR3 runs 15 residues. CDR3 sequence (DNA): TGTGCCGCACAGGAGCGGGAGGACCTTTACAATGAGCAGTTCTTC. Amino acids: CAAQEREDLYNEQFF.

A single count supports this clone. V is TRBV11-2 and J is TRBJ2-2; 10 bases are shared with TRBD1. J lost 3 bases, V lost 2 bases, and 6 bases had no gene match. The V gene's germline CDR1 is SGHAT and CDR2 FQNNGV. The CDR3 length is 17 residues. The CDR3 loop is CASSLRPGQGHTGELFF. The CDR3 bases are TGTGCCAGCAGCTTAAGACCGGGACAGGGGCACACCGGGGAGCTGTTTTTT.

This clone appeared a single time. The V call is TRBV10-3, the J call TRBJ1-5; D perhaps matches TRBD1 (5 bases). This CDR3 is built from 15 residues. Germline V lookup: CDR1 ENHRY, CDR2 SYGVKD. V gave up 0 bases and J gave up 3 bases, with 9 bases separating them. DNA of the CDR3: TGTGCCATCAGTGAGTCGGGGGGTATCAATCAGCCCCAGCATTTT. This translates into CAISESGGINQPQHF.

The chain joins TRBV13 to TRBJ2-1; D might be TRBD2 (5 bases). This CDR3 comprises 15 residues. Trimming removed 2 bases at V and 4 bases at J, with 12 bases between. The germline V gene has CDR1 PRHDT and CDR2 FYEKMQ (reference sequence). Written as DNA, the CDR3 is TGTGCCAGCAGCTTACGTCGGGAAGGATACAATGAGCAGTTCTTC. This gives the protein CASSLRREGYNEQFF. Drawing the rest from reference TRBV13 and TRBJ2-1, the complete variable domain is AAGVIQSPRHLIKEKRETATLKCYPIPRHDTVYWYQQGPGQDPQFLISFYEKMQSDKGSIPDRFSAQQFSDYHSELNMSSLELGDSALYFCASSLRREGYNEQFFGPGTRLTVL.

The chain joins TRBV13 to TRBJ2-7; D is uncertain. The CDR3 loop spans 15 amino acids. Germline CDR1 is PRHDT and CDR2 is FYEKMQ (reference sequence). The V end lost 3 bases, the J end lost 0 bases, and 12 bases lay between the germline ends. CDR3 bases: TGTGCCAGCAGCTTTTCTGCTAGTGTCTCCTACGAGCAGTACTTC. Translated, it gives CASSFSASVSYEQYF.

This chain joins TRBV5-4 and TRBJ2-5, with a weak D call TRBD2 (5 bases). The ends were cut back, 4 bases at V and 1 base at J, with 17 bases in the middle. This CDR3 has 16 amino acids. In germline, CDR1 is SGHNT, CDR2 YYREEE (reference sequence). The CDR3 spells CASSPGSRGTQETQYF. CDR3 bases: TGTGCCAGCAGCCCGGGATCCCGAGGAACCCAAGAGACCCAGTACTTC.

The chain links TRBV5-1 to TRBJ2-1; D might be TRBD1 (6 bases). The germline CDR1 and CDR2 sequences are SGHRS and YFSETQ. The CDR3 extends over 15 amino acids. V lost 0 bases to trimming and J lost 5 bases, with 12 bases between them. CDR3 bases: TGCGCCAGCAGCTTGGGATGGGCAGGGGACAATGAGCAGTTCTTC. It encodes CASSLGWAGDNEQFF.